This T cell receptor (beta chain) emerged from a study of neurological immune-mediated disorders. The cDNA was generated through 5'RACE incorporating 10-nucleotide random UMIs. The output of every sequencing run exceeded 190 million TCR-beta sequences, derived from 15-18 subjects. Each CDR3 protein is one row after TCRdb ran MiXCR on the 5' RACE reads. The sample holds approximately 100,000 distinct CDR3 sequences, 9.5% to 14% seen once. Study-wide findings and caveats: The absence of any CDR3 amino acid sequence shared by expanded clones across subjects suggests that repertoires were private in all groups.

V shed 4 bases and J 5 bases; nucleotides not matched to a gene: 8. The CDR3 is 16 amino acids. The V gene's germline CDR1 is SGHAT and CDR2 FQNNGV. Stated time point: longitudinal time-point 3. Unsorted libraries were derived from 2 million PBMCs stored at -80 C. As regards this clonotype: What it binds is unknown.

Sequencing was done on a sample of PBMCs. The rearrangement links TRBV11-2 to TRBJ2-5; TRBD2 matches 12 bases. The clonotype comes from a female donor with HTLV-1-associated myelopathy (HAM/TSP). This CDR3 is CASSSGLAGTFETQYF. Here the CDR3 DNA reads TGTGCCAGCAGCTCTGGACTAGCGGGGACATTTGAGACCCAGTACTTC.